This T cell receptor (beta chain) was sequenced during a study of beta chain features in type 1 diabetes. V shed 5 bases, J shed 6 bases, and the junction held 15 bases outside the gene matches. The germline gives CDR1 KGHSH, CDR2 LQKENI. CDR3 length equals 16 residues. Sequenced material consisted of expressed TCRB transcripts (all of the isolated RNA was reverse transcribed). This table comes from immunoSEQ multiplex PCR, and its TCRdb copy is limited to in-frame clones, with some not included. Here the sample spans fewer than 350,000 clones, 8% being singletons. The source material was central memory CD4+ T cells from blood. This receptor was identified in a woman aged 18-29 years in good health. The V gene is TRBV18, the J gene TRBJ1-2; 7 bases fit TRBD1. The CDR3 loop reads CASSAGQTGFTHGYTF. CDR3 in DNA: TGTGCCAGCTCAGCGGGCCAGACAGGGTTTACCCATGGCTACACCTTC.